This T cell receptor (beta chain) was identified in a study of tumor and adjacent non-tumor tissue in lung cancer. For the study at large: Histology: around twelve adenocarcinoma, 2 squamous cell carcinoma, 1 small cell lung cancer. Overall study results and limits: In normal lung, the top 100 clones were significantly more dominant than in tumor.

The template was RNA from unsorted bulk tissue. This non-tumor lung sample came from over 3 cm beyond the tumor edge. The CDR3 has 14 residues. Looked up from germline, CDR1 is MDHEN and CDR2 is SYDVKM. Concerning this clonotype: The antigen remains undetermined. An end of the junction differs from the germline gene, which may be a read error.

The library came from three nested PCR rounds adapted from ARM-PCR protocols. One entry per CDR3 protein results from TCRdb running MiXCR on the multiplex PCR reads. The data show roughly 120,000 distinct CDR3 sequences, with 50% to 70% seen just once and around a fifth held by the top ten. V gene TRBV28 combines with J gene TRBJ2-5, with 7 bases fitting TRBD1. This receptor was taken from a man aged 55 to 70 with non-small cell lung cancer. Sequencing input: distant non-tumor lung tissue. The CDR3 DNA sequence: TGTGCCAGCAGTTTAGTAGGGGGCGCGGAGATCCAGTACTTC. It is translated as CASSLVGGAEIQYF.